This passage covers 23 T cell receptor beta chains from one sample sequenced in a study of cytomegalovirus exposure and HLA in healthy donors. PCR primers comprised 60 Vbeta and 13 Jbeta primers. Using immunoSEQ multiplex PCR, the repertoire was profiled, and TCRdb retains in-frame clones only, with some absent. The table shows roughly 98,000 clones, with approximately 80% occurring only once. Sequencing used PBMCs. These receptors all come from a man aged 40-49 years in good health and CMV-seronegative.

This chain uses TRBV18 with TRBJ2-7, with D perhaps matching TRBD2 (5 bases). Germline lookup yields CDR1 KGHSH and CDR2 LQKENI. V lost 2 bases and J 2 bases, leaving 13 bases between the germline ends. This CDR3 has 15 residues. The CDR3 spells CASSPSAGKAYEQYF. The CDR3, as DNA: TGTGCCAGCTCACCATCCGCCGGGAAAGCCTACGAGCAGTACTTC.

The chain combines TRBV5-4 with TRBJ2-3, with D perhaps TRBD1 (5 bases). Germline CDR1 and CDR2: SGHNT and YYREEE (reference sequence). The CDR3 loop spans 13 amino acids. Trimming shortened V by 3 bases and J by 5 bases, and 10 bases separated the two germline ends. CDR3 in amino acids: CASSSPGLDTQYF. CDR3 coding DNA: TGTGCCAGCAGCTCTCCAGGGTTAGATACGCAGTATTTT.

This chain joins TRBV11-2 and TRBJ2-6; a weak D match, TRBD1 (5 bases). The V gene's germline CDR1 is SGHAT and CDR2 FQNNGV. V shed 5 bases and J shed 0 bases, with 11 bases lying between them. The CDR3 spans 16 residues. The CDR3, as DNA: TGTGCCAGCAGCCCAACAGGTGTCTCTGGGGCCAACGTCCTGACTTTC. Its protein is CASSPTGVSGANVLTF.

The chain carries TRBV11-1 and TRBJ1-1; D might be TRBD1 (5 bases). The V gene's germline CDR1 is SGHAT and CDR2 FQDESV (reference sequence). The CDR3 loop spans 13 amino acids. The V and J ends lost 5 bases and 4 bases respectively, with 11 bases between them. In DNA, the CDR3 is TGTGCCAGCAGCCTGGGGCAGACCACTGAAGCTTTCTTT. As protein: CASSLGQTTEAFF.

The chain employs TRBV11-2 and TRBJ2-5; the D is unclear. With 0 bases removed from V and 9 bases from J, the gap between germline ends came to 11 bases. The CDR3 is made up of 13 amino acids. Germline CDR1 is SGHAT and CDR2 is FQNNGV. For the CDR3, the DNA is TGTGCCAGCAGCTTAGATTCTAGATTGGCCCAGTACTTC. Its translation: CASSLDSRLAQYF.

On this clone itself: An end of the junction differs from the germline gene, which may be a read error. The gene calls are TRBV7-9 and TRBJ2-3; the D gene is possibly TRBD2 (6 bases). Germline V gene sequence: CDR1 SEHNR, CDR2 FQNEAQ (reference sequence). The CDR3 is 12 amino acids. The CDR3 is CSSRLELDTQYF. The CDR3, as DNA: TGTTCCAGCAGACTAGAGCTAGATACGCAGTATTTT. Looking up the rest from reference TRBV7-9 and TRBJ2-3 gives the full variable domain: DTGVSQNPRHKITKRGQNVTFRCDPISEHNRLYWYRQTLGQGPEFLTYFQNEAQLEKSRLLSDRFSAERPKGSFSTLEIQRTEQGDSAMYLCSSRLELDTQYFGPGTRLTVL.

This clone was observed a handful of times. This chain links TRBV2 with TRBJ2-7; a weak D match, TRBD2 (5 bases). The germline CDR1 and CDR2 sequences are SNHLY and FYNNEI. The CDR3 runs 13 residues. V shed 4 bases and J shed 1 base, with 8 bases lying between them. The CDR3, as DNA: TGTGCCAGCAGTGCGGGAAAATCCTACGAGCAGTACTTC. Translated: CASSAGKSYEQYF.

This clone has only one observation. CDR3 nucleotide sequence: TGTGCCAGCAGCCACGGCCCTAGCGGGAGTGACAATGAGCAGTTCTTC. Translating gives CASSHGPSGSDNEQFF. The chain has TRBV5-8 and TRBJ2-1; 10 bases map to TRBD2. The CDR3 totals 16 residues. In germline, CDR1 is SGHTS, CDR2 YDEGEE. V lost 4 bases, J lost 5 bases, and 9 bases stayed unmatched. The whole variable domain, filled in from reference TRBV5-8 and TRBJ2-1, reads EAGVTQSPTHLIKTRGQQATLRCSPISGHTSVYWYQQALGLGLQFLLWYDEGEERNRGNFPPRFSGRQFPNYSSELNVNALELEDSALYLCASSHGPSGSDNEQFFGPGTRLTVL.

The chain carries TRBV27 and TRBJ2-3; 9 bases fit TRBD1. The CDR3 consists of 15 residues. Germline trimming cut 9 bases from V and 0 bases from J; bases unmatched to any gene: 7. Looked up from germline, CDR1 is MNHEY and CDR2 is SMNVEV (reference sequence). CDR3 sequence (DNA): TGTGCCAGTAGAACAGGGGGCCCCAGCACAGATACGCAGTATTTT. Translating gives CASRTGGPSTDTQYF.

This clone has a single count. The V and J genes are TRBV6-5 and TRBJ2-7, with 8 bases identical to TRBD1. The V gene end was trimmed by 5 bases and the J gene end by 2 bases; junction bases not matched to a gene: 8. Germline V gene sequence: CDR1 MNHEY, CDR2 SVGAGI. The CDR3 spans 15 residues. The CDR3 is CASSITGGGTYEQYF. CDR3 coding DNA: TGTGCCAGCAGTATCACAGGGGGTGGTACCTACGAGCAGTACTTC.

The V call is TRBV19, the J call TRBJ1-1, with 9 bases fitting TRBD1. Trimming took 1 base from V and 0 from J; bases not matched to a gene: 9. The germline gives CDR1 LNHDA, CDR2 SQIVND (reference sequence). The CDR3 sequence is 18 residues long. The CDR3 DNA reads TGTGCCAGTAGTATAGGGCCGGGACAGGGCTGGTTGAACACTGAAGCTTTCTTT. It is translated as CASSIGPGQGWLNTEAFF.

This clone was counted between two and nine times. This CDR3 reads CASSSDTSPLHF. The CDR3 nucleotides are TGCGCCAGCAGCTCGGACACTTCACCCCTCCACTTT. The chain employs TRBV5-1 and TRBJ1-6, with a possible D match to TRBD1 (5 bases). The length of the CDR3 is 12 residues. V was clipped by 3 bases and J by 9 bases, with 7 bases between them. Germline assignment: CDR1 SGHRS and CDR2 YFSETQ.

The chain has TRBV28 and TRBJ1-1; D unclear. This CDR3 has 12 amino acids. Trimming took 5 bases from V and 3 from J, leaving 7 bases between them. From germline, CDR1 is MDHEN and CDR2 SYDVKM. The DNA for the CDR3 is TGTGCCAGCAGTCAAGCGGACACTGAAGCTTTCTTT. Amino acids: CASSQADTEAFF.

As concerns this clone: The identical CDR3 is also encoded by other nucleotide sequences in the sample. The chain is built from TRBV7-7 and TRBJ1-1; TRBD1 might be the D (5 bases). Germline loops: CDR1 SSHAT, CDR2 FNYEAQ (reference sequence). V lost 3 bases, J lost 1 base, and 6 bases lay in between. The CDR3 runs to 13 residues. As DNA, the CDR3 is TGTGCCAGCAGCTTGGACACGAACACTGAAGCTTTCTTT. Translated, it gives CASSLDTNTEAFF.

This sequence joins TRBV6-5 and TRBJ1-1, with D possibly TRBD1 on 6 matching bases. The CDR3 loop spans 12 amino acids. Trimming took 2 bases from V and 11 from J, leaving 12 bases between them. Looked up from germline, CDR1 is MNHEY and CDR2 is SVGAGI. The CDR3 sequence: CASSYRGGVAFF. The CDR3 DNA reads TGTGCCAGCAGTTACCGTGGGGGCGTGGCTTTCTTT.

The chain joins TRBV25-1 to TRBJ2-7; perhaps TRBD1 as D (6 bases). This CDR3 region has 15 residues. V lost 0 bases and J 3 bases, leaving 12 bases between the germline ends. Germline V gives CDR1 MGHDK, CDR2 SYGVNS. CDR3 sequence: CASSEYMGAYYEQYF. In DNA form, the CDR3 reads TGTGCCAGCAGTGAATATATGGGGGCATACTACGAGCAGTACTTC.

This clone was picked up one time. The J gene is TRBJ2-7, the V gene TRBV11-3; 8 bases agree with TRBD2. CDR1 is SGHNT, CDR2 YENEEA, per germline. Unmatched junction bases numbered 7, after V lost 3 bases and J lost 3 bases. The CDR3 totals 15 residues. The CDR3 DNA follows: TGTGCCAGCAGCTTGTGGGGCAGCGGGGGCTACGAGCAGTACTTC. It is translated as CASSLWGSGGYEQYF.

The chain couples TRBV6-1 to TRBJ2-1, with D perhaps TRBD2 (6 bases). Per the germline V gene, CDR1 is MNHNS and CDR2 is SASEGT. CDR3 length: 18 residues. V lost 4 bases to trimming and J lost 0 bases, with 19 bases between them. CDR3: CASSGPSEPSSSYNEQFF. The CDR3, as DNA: TGTGCCAGCAGTGGTCCTAGCGAACCCAGTAGCTCCTACAATGAGCAGTTCTTC.

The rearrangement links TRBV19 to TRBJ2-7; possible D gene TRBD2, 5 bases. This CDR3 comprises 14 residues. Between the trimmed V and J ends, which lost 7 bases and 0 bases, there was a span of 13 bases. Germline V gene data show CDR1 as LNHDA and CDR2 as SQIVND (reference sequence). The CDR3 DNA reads TGTGCCAGTAAACCCCTACTAGACTCCTACGAGCAGTACTTC. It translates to CASKPLLDSYEQYF.

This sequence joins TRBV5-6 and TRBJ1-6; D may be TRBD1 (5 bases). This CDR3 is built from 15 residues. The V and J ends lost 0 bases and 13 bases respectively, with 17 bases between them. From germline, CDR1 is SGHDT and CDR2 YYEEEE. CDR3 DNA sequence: TGTGCCAGCAGCTTGGTGACAGACTTAAAAATTCCCCTCCACTTT. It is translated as CASSLVTDLKIPLHF.

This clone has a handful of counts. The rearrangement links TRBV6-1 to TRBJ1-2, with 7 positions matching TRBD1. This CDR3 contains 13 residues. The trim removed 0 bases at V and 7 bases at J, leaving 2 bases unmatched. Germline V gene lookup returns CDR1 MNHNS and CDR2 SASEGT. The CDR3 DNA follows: TGTGCCAGCAGTGAAGCGGGACAGATTGGCTACACCTTC. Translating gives CASSEAGQIGYTF.

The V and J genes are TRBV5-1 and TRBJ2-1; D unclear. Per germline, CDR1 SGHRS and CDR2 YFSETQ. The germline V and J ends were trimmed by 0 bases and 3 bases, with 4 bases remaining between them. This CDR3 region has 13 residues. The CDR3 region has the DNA TGCGCCAGCAGCTTGGACGGCTACAATGAGCAGTTCTTC. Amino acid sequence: CASSLDGYNEQFF.

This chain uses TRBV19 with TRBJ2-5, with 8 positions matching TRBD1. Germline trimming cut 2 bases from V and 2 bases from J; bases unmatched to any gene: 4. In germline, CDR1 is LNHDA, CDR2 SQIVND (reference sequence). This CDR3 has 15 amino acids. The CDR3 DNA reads TGTGCCAGTAGTATACGACAGGGGTCTCAAGAGACCCAGTACTTC. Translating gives CASSIRQGSQETQYF.